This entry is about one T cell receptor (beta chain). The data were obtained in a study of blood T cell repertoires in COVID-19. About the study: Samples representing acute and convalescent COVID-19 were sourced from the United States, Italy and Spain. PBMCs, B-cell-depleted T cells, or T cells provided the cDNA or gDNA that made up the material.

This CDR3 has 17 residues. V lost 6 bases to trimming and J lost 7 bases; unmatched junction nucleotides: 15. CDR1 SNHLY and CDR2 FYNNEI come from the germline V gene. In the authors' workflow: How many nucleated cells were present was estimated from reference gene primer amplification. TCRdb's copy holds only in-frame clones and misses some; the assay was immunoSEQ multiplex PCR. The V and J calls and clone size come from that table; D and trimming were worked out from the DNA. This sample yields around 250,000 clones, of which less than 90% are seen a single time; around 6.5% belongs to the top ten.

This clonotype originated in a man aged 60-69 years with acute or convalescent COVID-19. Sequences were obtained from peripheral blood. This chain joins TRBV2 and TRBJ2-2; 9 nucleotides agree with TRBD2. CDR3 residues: CASSLSGREGLSGELFF. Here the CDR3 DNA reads TGTGCCAGCAGCCTTTCGGGGCGGGAGGGCCTAAGCGGGGAGCTGTTTTTT.